These T cell receptor beta chains were read from a single sample in a study of a mutant IDH1 vaccine in newly diagnosed glioma. These receptors have no known antigen. Sequenced by immunoSEQ multiplex PCR; TCRdb stores in-frame clones only, minus some. Altogether about 24,000 clones are present, about 80% being singletons, with the ten largest covering under 4%. The source was PBMCs, collected from a glioma patient whose treatment included an IDH1 peptide vaccine. These receptors originate from a man between 35 and 55 years old with glioma. Some clones in this sample may be carry-over from other donors' samples. The CDR3 runs from the conserved cysteine through the conserved F or W. The D gene is left open where the match is weak. Size values are once, few and many counts, or a class for expanded clones, and some rows have none.

v_call,j_call,clone_size,d_call,cdr3_nt,cdr3_aa
TRBV4-3,TRBJ2-7,-,-,TGCGCCAGCAGCCAAGGTCAGGGGTGGGCCTACGAGCAGTACTTC,CASSQGQGWAYEQYF
TRBV2,TRBJ2-2,-,-,TGTGCCACCCTCCCCGGTAGGAACGGAGCTACCGGGGAGCTGTTTTTT,CATLPGRNGATGELFF
TRBV28,TRBJ1-5,-,-,TGTGCCAGCAGTCATGACGGAGATCAGCCCCAGCATTTT,CASSHDGDQPQHF
TRBV6-4,TRBJ1-5,-,-,TGTGCCAGCAGTGACGACGGGACCGCTCTACAGCCCCAGCATTTT,CASSDDGTALQPQHF
TRBV5-6,TRBJ1-1,-,-,TGTGCCAGCAGCTTTGACGGGATGAACACTGAAGCTTTCTTT,CASSFDGMNTEAFF
TRBV11-3,TRBJ2-7,-,-,TGTGCCAGCAGCTCCAGACTATGGGCCTACGAGCAGTACTTC,CASSSRLWAYEQYF
TRBV6-5,TRBJ2-7,-,TRBD1,TGTGCCAGCAGCCCTGGACAGGATTACGAGCAGTACTTC,CASSPGQDYEQYF
TRBV5-1,TRBJ2-5,-,-,TGCGCCAGCAGCTTGGGGGGGAGCCAAGAGACCCAGTACTTC,CASSLGGSQETQYF
TRBV27,TRBJ2-3,-,-,TGTGCCAGCAGTTTAGACAGGCCTGGCACAGATACGCAGTATTTT,CASSLDRPGTDTQYF
TRBV9,TRBJ2-7,-,TRBD2,TGTGCCAGCAGCGTAGGACTAGCGTCTCTCGAGCAGTACTTC,CASSVGLASLEQYF
TRBV6-5,TRBJ1-1,few,-,TGTGCCAGCAGGGGCAGGGCGGACACTGAAGCTTTCTTT,CASRGRADTEAFF
TRBV9,TRBJ1-5,-,TRBD1,TGTGCCAGCAGCGAACAGGGGGCCGAACAGCCCCAGCATTTT,CASSEQGAEQPQHF
TRBV6-5,TRBJ1-4,-,TRBD1,TGTGCCAGCAGTTACTCTCCCGGGACAGGGGATGAAAAACTGTTTTTT,CASSYSPGTGDEKLFF
TRBV18,TRBJ2-3,-,TRBD2,TGTGCCAGCTCATCTACTAGCGGGGGAAGCACAGATACGCAGTATTTT,CASSSTSGGSTDTQYF
TRBV27,TRBJ2-7,once,-,TGTGCCTGCGGGACAGGTGCGGGGGTGGAGCAGTACTTC,CACGTGAGVEQYF
TRBV9,TRBJ2-3,-,-,TGTGCCAGCAGCGTAGAAGTGAGCACAGATACGCAGTATTTT,CASSVEVSTDTQYF
TRBV5-1,TRBJ2-7,few,-,TGCGCCAGCAGCTTGGGGGTGGACAGACCCTACGAGCAGTACTTC,CASSLGVDRPYEQYF
TRBV6-5,TRBJ1-2,-,TRBD1,TGTGCCAGCAGTTATCTCGACAGGGAATATGGCTACACCTTC,CASSYLDREYGYTF